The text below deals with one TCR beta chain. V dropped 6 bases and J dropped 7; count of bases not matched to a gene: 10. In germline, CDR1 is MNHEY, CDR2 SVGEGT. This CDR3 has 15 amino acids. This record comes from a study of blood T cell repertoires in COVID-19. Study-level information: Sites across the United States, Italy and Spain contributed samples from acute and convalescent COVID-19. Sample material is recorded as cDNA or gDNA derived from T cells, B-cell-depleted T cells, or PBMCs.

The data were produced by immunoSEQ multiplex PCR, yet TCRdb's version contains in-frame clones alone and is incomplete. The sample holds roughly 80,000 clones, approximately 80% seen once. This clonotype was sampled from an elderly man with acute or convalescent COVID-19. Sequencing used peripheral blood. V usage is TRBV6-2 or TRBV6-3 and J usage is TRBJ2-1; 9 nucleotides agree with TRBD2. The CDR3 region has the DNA TGTGCCAGCAGCCCGACTAGCGGAGGGGGGAATGAGCAGTTCTTC. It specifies CASSPTSGGGNEQFF.